These 5 T cell receptor beta chains came from one sample sequenced in a study of human T cells and chemical hapten exposure. Described time point: pre-sensitization, week 0. As to treatment: therapeutic diphenylcyclopropenone sensitization with weekly scalp DPC. Via MiXCR, TCRdb re-called the RACE reads, giving one row per CDR3 protein. The sample yields under 90,000 distinct CDR3 sequences, around 10% seen once. Sequencing was performed on whole blood, taken in connection with sensitization to the hapten diphenylcyclopropenone (DPC). The receptor set was obtained from a woman aged 40 to 50 with alopecia areata. Some clones in this sample may be carry-over from other donors' samples.

Remarks on this clonotype: Being one base from a much bigger clone, this may be a read error. The chain joins TRBV27 to TRBJ2-7; 7 bases are shared with TRBD1. Trimming took 0 bases from V and 4 from J; bases not matched to a gene: 3. The germline CDR1 and CDR2 sequences are MNHEY and SMNVEV (reference sequence). The CDR3 length is 14 residues. CDR3 sequence: CASSLSDRVYEQYF. The CDR3 DNA is TGTGCCAGCAGTTTATCTGACAGGGTATACGAGCAGTACTTC.

This chain uses TRBV9 with TRBJ1-6, with D unclear. Trimming removed 3 bases at V and 7 bases at J, with 11 bases between. This CDR3 has 14 residues. Per the germline V gene, CDR1 is SGDLS and CDR2 is YYNGEE. CDR3 in DNA: TGTGCCAGCAGCGAAGACCTAGGGAATTCACCCCTCCACTTT. This codes for CASSEDLGNSPLHF.

This clonotype has ten or more counts. V usage is TRBV7-2 and J usage is TRBJ1-2; TRBD1 matches at 8 bases. Germline CDR1 is SGHTA and CDR2 is FQGNSA. J lost 6 bases, V lost 3 bases, and 9 bases had no gene match. This CDR3 is 15 amino acids long. DNA for the CDR3: TGTGCCAGCAGCTTCCCCCCCGGGACAGGCAATGGCTACACCTTC. Translated: CASSFPPGTGNGYTF.

Note on this clonotype: This may stem from a read error, because a much larger clone lies one nucleotide away. Lacking the conserved final phenylalanine or tryptophan, this CDR3 likely reflects a read error. The chain is built from TRBV7-9 and TRBJ2-3; TRBD1 is a possible D gene (6 bases). The CDR3 is 15 residues long. Germline V gene sequence: CDR1 SEHNR, CDR2 FQNEAQ (reference sequence). V dropped 4 bases and J dropped 0 bases, with 11 bases sitting between them. As DNA, the CDR3 is TGTGCCAGCAGCTCCCGAGGGGGTAGCACAGATACGCAGTATTCT. Amino acid sequence: CASSSRGGSTDTQYS.

At least ten counts were recorded for this clonotype. The V and J genes are TRBV18 and TRBJ2-3; 7 positions agree with TRBD1. After removal of 0 bases from V and 4 bases from J, the junction contained 10 bases not matched to a gene. Germline assignment: CDR1 KGHSH and CDR2 LQKENI. The CDR3 has 17 amino acids. CDR3 loop: CASSPPYTGERADTQYF. CDR3 DNA sequence: TGTGCCAGCTCACCACCGTACACAGGGGAAAGGGCAGATACGCAGTATTTT.